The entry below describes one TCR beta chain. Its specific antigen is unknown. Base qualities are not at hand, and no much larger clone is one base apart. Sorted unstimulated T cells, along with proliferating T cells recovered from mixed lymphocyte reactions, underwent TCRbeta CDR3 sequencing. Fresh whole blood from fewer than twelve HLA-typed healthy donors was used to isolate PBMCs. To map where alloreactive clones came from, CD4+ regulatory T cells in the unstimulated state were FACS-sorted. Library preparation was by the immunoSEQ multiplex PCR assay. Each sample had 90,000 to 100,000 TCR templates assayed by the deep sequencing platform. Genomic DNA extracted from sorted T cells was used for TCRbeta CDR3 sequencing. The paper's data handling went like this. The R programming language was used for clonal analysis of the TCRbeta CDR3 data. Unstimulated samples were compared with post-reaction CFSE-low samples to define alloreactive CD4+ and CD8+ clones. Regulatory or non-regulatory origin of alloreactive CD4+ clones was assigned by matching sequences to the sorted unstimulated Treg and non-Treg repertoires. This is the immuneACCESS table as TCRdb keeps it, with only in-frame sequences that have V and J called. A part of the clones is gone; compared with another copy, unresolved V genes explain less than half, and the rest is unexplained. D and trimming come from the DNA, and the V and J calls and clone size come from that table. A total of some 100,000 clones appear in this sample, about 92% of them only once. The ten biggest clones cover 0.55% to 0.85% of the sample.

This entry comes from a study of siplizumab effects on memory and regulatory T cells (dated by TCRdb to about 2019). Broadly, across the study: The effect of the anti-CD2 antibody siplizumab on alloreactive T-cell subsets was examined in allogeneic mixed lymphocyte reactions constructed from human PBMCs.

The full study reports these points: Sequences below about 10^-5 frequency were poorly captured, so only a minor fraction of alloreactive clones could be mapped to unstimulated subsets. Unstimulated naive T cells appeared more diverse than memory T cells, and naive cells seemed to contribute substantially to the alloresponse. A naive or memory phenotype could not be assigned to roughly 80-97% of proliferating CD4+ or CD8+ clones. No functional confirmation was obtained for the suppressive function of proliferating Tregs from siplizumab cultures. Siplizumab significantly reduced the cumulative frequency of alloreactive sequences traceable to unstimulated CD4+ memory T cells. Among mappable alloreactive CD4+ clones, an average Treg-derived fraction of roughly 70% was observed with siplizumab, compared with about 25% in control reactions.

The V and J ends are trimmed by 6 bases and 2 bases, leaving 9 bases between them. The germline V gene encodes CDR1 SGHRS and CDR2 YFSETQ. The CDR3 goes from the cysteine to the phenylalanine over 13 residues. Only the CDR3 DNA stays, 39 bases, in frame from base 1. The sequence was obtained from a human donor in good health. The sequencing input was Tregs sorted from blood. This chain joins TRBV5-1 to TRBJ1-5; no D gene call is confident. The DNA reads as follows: TGCGCCAGCATCGGTCCCTGCAATCAGCCCCAGCATTTT. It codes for CASIGPCNQPQHF.